The T cell receptor beta chain described here comes from a study of T cell responses to AZD1222 COVID-19 vaccine. Points on this clone: Its target is not known.

The assay was immunoSEQ multiplex PCR, and TCRdb's table has in-frame clones only and misses some. The sample shows about 90,000 clones, 91% of them seen only once. This CDR3 has 13 residues. V lost 1 base, J lost 9 bases, and 2 bases stayed unmatched. CDR1 is SGHAT, CDR2 FQNNGV, per germline. Study observations and caveats: Of spike-specific TCRs, nearly half reportedly target regions left unmutated in variants. CD4 TCRs covered the whole spike, strongest at regions 160-218 and 743-854. Without day 14 samples, only post-peak T cell repertoires were studied. AZD1222 recipients seropositive at baseline numbered only 5 to 7.

Sample: peripheral blood, taken on day 0 of MenACWY control vaccination. The chain couples TRBV11-2 to TRBJ2-1; 8 positions agree with TRBD2. The receptor was derived from an adult in good health. CDR3 nucleotides: TGTGCCAGCAGCTTAGTGGCGGGAGGTGAGCAGTTCTTC. It specifies CASSLVAGGEQFF.